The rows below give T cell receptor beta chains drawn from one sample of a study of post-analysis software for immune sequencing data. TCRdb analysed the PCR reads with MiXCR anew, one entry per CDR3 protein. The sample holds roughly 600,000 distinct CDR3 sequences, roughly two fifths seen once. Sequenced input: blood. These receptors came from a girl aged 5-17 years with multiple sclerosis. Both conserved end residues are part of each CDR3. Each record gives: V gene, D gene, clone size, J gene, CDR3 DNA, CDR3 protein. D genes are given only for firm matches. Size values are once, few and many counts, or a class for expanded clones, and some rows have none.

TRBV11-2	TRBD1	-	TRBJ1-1	TGTGCCAGCAGCCCGGAGACAGGGGCATTCACTGAAGCTTTCTTT	CASSPETGAFTEAFF
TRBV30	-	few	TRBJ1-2	TGTGCCTGGAGTTTTAACTATGGCTACACCTTC	CAWSFNYGYTF
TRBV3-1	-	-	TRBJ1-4	TGTGCCAGCAGCTATGCGACAGTCGGAAAACTGTTTTTT	CASSYATVGKLFF
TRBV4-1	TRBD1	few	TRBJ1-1	TGCGCCAGCAGGTTCAGGGGGGCTGACGCTGAAGCTTTCTTT	CASRFRGADAEAFF
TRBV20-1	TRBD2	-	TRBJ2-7	TGCAGTGCTAAGGGACTAGTGGGAGGTAACGAGCAGTACTTC	CSAKGLVGGNEQYF
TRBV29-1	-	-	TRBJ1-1	TGCAGCGTTTCAGGGTCTATTGAAGCTTTCTTT	CSVSGSIEAFF
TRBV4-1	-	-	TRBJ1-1	TGCGCCAGCAGCCAAGATCGGGGTTTCTTAATTTCGAACACTGAAGCTTTCTTT	CASSQDRGFLISNTEAFF
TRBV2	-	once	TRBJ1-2	TGTGCCAGCAGTGAAGCGAGTTTAATCGTCCCCAACTATGGCTACACCTTC	CASSEASLIVPNYGYTF
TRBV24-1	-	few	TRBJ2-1	TGTGCCACCAGTGATTTGGTTCGATCGAATGAGCAGTTCTTC	CATSDLVRSNEQFF
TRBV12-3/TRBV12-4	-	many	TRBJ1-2	TGTGCCAGCAGTTCTTCCAACTATGGCTACACCTTC	CASSSSNYGYTF
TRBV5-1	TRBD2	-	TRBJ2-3	TGCGCCAGCAGCTTTAGCGGGAGGGCCGAAGCAGATACGCAGTATTTT	CASSFSGRAEADTQYF
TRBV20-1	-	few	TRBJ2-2	TGCAGTGCTAGAGATCCAGGACGGACGAACACCGGGGAGCTGTTTTTT	CSARDPGRTNTGELFF
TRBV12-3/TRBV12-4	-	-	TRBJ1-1	TGTGCCAGCGAAAGAGCTGGGGAAGCTTTCTTT	CASERAGEAFF
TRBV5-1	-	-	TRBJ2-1	TGCGCCAGCAGCCGGCTAGGGGGGGAACTCGCGGGTGAGCAGTTCTTC	CASSRLGGELAGEQFF
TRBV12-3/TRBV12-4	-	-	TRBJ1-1	TGTGCCAGCACCCTCGCCGGGCAGGGAAACACTGAAGCTTTCTTT	CASTLAGQGNTEAFF
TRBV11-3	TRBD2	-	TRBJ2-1	TGTGCCAGCAGCTTACTAGCGGGAGGGAACTATGAGCAGTTCTTC	CASSLLAGGNYEQFF
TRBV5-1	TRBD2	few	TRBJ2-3	TGCGCCAGCAGCTTGTCGGCCACGGGGGGAGATACGCAGTATTTT	CASSLSATGGDTQYF
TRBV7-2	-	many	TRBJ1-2	TGTGCCAGCAGCTTAGCCCAGCTTAACTATGGCTACACCTTC	CASSLAQLNYGYTF
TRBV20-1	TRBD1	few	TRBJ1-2	TGCAGTGCCCCCGGGACAGGGCAGGGCTATGGCTACACCTTC	CSAPGTGQGYGYTF
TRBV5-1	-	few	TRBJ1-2	TGCGCCAGCAGCTTGGCGGCGGAGAACTATGGCTACACCTTC	CASSLAAENYGYTF
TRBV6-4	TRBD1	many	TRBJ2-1	TGTGCCAGCAGTGATGGGACAGGGTACAATGAGCAGTTCTTC	CASSDGTGYNEQFF
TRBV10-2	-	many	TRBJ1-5	TGCGCCAGCAGTGCCCAACAGGCGTATAGCAATCAGCCCCAGCATTTT	CASSAQQAYSNQPQHF
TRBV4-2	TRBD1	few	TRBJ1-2	TGTGCCAGCAGCCAAGATAGCGTTATTCTCGACAGGGGCGGCTACACCTTC	CASSQDSVILDRGGYTF
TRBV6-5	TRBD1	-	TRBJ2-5	TGTGCCAGCAGTTACGGGACAGGGCCGCCGGGTAAGACCCAGTACTTC	CASSYGTGPPGKTQYF
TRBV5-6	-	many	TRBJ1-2	TGTGCCAGCAGCTTGGGGGGCAGGGGCATCTATGGCTACACCTTC	CASSLGGRGIYGYTF
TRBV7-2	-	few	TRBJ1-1	TGTGCCAGCAGCAATAAACAGGGCGGCACTGAAGCTTTCTTT	CASSNKQGGTEAFF
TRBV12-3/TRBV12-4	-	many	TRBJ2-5	TGTGCCAGCAGTTTTAGGGGGGCAGAGACCCAGTACTTC	CASSFRGAETQYF
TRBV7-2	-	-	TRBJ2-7	TGTGCCAGCAGCTTAGTTACACTTGAGGGGAAGCAGTACTTC	CASSLVTLEGKQYF
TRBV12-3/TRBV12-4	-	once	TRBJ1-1	TGTGCCAGCAAAATAGCGGGTGAAGCTTTCTTT	CASKIAGEAFF
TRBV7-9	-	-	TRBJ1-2	TGTGCCAGCAGCCTGGACAGCATTCGTGGCTACACCTTC	CASSLDSIRGYTF
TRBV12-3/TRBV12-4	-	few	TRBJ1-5	TGTGCCAGCAGTTTACAGGGTTGGGATCAGCCCCAGCATTTT	CASSLQGWDQPQHF
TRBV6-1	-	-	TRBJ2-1	TGTGCCAGCAGTGGATCCGGGAGTGCGTCCTACAATGAGCAGTTCTTC	CASSGSGSASYNEQFF
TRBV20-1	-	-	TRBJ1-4	TGCAGTGCTAGCTACGGGACACGGAATGAAAAACTGTTTTTT	CSASYGTRNEKLFF
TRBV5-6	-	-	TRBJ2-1	TGTGCCAGCAGGAAGAGGAGGGGTTACAATGAGCAGTTCTTC	CASRKRRGYNEQFF
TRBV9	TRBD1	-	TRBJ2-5	TGTGCCAGCAGCGGTCGACAGGGACGGCGAGAGACCCAGTACTTC	CASSGRQGRRETQYF
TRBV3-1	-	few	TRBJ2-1	TGTGCCAGCAGCCAAGCCCGGGCCAATGAGCAGTTCTTC	CASSQARANEQFF
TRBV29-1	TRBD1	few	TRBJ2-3	TGCAGCGTTGAAGGTCCCAGGGGGCGAGGCACAGATACGCAGTATTTT	CSVEGPRGRGTDTQYF
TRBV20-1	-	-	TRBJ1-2	TGCAGTGCTAGTGCTTTTGTCAGGGGTGACTATGGCTACACCTTC	CSASAFVRGDYGYTF
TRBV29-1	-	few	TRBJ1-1	TGCAGCGTTAGTGGAAGATTGAACACTGAAGCTTTCTTT	CSVSGRLNTEAFF
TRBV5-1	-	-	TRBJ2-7	TGCGCCAGCAGCTTGCGGTCAGTCTCCTACGAGCAGTACTTC	CASSLRSVSYEQYF
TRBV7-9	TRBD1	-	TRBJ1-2	TGTGCCAGCAGTGACAGGGGCGATAACTATGGCTACACCTTC	CASSDRGDNYGYTF
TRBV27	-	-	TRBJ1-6	TGTGCCAGCAGTCCATCGGACGGTGCCTATAATTCACCCCTCCACTTT	CASSPSDGAYNSPLHF
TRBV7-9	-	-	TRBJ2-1	TGTGCCAGCAACTCGAAGGGGGGGCCCCACAATGAGCAGTTCTTC	CASNSKGGPHNEQFF
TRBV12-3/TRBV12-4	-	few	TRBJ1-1	TGTGCCAGCAGTTTTGTTCCGGGGAGGGGGACTGAAGCTTTCTTT	CASSFVPGRGTEAFF
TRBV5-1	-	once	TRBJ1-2	TGCGCCAGCAGCTTGGCGGTTCGGGGCTATGGCTACACCTTC	CASSLAVRGYGYTF
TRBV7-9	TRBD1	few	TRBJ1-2	TGTGCCAGCAGTTCAGGGGGGTCCTATGGCTACACCTTC	CASSSGGSYGYTF
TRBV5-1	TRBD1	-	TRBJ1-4	TGCGCCAGCAGCTCTGACAGGGGCCGTAATGAAAAACTGTTTTTT	CASSSDRGRNEKLFF
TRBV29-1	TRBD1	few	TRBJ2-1	TGCAGCGTTGAAGTGGACAGGGCCATTTACAATGAGCAGTTCTTC	CSVEVDRAIYNEQFF
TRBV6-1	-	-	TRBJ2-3	TGTGCCAGCAGTGAATCCCGGACACCGAGCGGGGATACGCAGTATTTT	CASSESRTPSGDTQYF
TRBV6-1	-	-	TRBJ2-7	TGTGCCAGCAGTACCGGGACTCCGAGCTCCTACGAGCAGTACTTC	CASSTGTPSSYEQYF